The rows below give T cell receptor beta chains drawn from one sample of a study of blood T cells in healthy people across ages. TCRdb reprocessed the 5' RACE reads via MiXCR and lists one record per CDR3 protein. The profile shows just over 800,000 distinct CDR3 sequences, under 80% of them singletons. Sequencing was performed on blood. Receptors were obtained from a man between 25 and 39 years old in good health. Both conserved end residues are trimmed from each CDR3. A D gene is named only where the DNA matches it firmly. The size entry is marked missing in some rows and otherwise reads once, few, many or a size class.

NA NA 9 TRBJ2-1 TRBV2 ASSELGLKF
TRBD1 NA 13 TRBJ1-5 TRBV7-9 ASSPMDRGHQPQH
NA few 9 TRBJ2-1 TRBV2 ASRESDEQF
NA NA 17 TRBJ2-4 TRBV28 ASRKRGQTSEIAKNIQY
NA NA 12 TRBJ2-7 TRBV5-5 ASSLDDVGYEQY
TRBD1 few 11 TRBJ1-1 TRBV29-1 SAVGQGNTEAF
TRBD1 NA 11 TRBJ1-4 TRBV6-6 ASTGQGGEKLF
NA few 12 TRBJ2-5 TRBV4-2 ASSQVDGGETQY
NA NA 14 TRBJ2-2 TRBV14 ASSPPRTLKTGELF
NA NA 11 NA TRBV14 ASSQWSWETQY